This note documents a single T cell receptor (beta chain) sequence. Its target is unknown. Germline values: CDR1 SGHAT, CDR2 FQDESV (reference sequence). Germline trimming cut 6 bases from V and 7 bases from J; bases unmatched to any gene: 10. This CDR3 is built from 15 residues. The TCR beta CDR3 regions underwent amplification using RNA transcripts as the source. HTBI primers were employed in a first-round RT-PCR of the TCR CDR3. One entry per CDR3 protein, called by TCRdb with MiXCR from the multiplex PCR reads. The table shows over 500,000 distinct CDR3 sequences, with over 45% occurring only once. The record originates from a study of T cells in Graves' hyperthyroidism and ophthalmopathy. The study, taken as a whole, reports: Patients with ophthalmopathy were separated from those with stable hyperthyroidism by a 13 V-J model.

The sequencing input was peripheral blood or thyroid tissue (not recorded which). The sequence came from an adult woman with Graves' disease, either hyperthyroidism or ophthalmopathy (not recorded which). The rearrangement uses TRBV11-1 and TRBJ2-2; 8 bases fit TRBD1. The CDR3 loop reads CASSTGQGLDGELFF. In nucleotides, the CDR3 is TGTGCCAGCAGTACCGGACAGGGCTTAGACGGGGAGCTGTTTTTT.